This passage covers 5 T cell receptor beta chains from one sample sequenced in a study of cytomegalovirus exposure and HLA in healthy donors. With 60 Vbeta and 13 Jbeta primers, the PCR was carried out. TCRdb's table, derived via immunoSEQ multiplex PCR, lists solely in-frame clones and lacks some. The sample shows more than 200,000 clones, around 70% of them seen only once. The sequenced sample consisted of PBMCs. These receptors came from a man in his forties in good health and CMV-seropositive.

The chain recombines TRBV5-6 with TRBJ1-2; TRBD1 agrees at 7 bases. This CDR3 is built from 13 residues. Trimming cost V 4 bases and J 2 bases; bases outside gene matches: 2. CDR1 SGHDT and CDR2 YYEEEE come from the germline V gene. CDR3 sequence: CASSQQGNYGYTF. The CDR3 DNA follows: TGTGCCAGCAGCCAACAGGGGAACTATGGCTACACCTTC.

CDR3 protein: CASSKGAVYEQYF. Here the CDR3 DNA reads TGTGCCAGCTCAAAGGGGGCGGTCTACGAGCAGTACTTC. The chain employs TRBV28 and TRBJ2-7; 7 nucleotides line up with TRBD1. In germline, CDR1 is MDHEN, CDR2 SYDVKM. This CDR3 has 13 residues. With V trimmed by 8 bases and J by 3 bases, 7 bases remained unmatched.

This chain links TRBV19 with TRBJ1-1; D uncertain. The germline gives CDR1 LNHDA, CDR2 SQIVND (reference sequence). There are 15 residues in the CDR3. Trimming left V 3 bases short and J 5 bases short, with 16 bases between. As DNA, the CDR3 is TGTGCCAGTAGTATCTCCTCAGGCCCGGGAACTGAAGCTTTCTTT. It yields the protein CASSISSGPGTEAFF.

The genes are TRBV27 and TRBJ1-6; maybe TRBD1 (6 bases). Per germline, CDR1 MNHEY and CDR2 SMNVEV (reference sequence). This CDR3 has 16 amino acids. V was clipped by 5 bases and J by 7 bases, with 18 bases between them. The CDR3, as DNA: TGTGCCAGCAGTCCTTTACCCCAGGGGTGGAATTCACCCCTCCACTTT. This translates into CASSPLPQGWNSPLHF.

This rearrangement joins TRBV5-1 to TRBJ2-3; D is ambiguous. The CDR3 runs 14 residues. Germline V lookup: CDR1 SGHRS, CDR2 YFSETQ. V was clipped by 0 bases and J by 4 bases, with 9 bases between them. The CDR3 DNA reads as TGCGCCAGCAGCTTGGTGGTGGGCGCAGATACGCAGTATTTT. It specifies CASSLVVGADTQYF. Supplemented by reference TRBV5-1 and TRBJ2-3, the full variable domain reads KAGVTQTPRYLIKTRGQQVTLSCSPISGHRSVSWYQQTPGQGLQFLFEYFSETQRNKGNFPGRFSGRQFSNSRSEMNVSTLELGDSALYLCASSLVVGADTQYFGPGTRLTVL.